This T cell receptor beta chain is drawn from a study of CD8+ T cells in alopecia areata. Study at large: Severity was scored as percentage of affected scalp area in treated patients.

RNA extraction and reverse transcription yielded cDNA as sequencing template. TCRdb's copy holds only in-frame clones and misses some; the assay was immunoSEQ multiplex PCR. The data show about 200,000 clones, with more than 30% seen just once and just under 0.5% held by the top ten. Turning to this clone: The antigen is not known.

Study findings and constraints: Persistence during tofacitinib was seen for many expanded lesional clones in scalp and blood. Affected scalp, especially in alopecia totalis/universalis, had a higher clonality than normal scalp did.

V was shortened by 5 bases and J by 8 bases, with 22 bases between the two germline ends. There are 15 residues in the CDR3. The germline V gene encodes CDR1 SGHAT and CDR2 FQNNGV. Treatment described: oral pan-JAK inhibitor, 5-10 mg twice daily. Researchers gathered lesional scalp punch biopsies and peripheral blood from patients with alopecia areata. The chain combines TRBV11-2 with TRBJ2-7; tentative D call: TRBD1 (6 bases). This TCR derives from a human donor with alopecia areata. The starting material was CD4+ T cells sorted from blood, obtained at approximately week 31, from a patient treated with tofacitinib. The CDR3 sequence is CASSILFQNREQQYF. DNA of the CDR3: TGTGCCAGCAGCATTTTGTTCCAAAACAGGGAACAGCAGTACTTC.